The subject of this entry is one T cell receptor (beta chain). Its antigen remains unidentified. Only in-frame clones appear in the TCRdb table, and some are missing; sequencing was by immunoSEQ multiplex PCR. The sample has roughly 100,000 clones; 85% to 90% are singletons. These data belong to a study of OX40 agonist ivuxolimab in advanced cancers. Study-level information: Two patients with cutaneous melanoma and one with hepatocellular carcinoma, three in total, showed partial responses. Findings and caveats of the study: Both CD4+ and CD8+ T cell populations in blood had undergone clonal expansion by week 6 at 0.1 to 3.0 mg/kg.

This specimen consisted of CD4+ or CD8+ T cells sorted from blood, obtained in a trial of the OX40 agonist ivuxolimab. This receptor was identified in an adult with an advanced solid tumor such as melanoma, head and neck, liver or kidney cancer.

The CDR3, as DNA: TGTGCCAGCAGCGTAGAGGCAGGGCGGCGGGAGACCCAGTACTTC. It is translated as CASSVEAGRRETQYF. This chain links TRBV9 with TRBJ2-5; D might be TRBD1 (5 bases). V lost 0 bases to trimming and J lost 5 bases, with 14 bases between them. Per the germline V gene, CDR1 is SGDLS and CDR2 is YYNGEE. The CDR3 has 15 amino acids.